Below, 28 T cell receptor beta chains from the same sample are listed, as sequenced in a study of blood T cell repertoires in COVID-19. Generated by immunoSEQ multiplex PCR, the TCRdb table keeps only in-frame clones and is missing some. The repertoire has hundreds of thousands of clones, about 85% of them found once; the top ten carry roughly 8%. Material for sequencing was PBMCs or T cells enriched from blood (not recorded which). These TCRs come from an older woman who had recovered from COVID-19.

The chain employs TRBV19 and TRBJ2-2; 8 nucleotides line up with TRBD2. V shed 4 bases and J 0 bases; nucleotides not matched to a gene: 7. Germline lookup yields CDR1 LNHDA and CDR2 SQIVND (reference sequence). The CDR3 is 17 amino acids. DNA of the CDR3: TGTGCCAGTAGTACTCCGGGGGGGTACCCGAACACCGGGGAGCTGTTTTTT. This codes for CASSTPGGYPNTGELFF.

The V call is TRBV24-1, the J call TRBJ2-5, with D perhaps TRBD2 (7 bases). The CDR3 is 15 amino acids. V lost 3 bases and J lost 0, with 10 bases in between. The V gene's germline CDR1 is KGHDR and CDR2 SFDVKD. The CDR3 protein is CATSDAGAHQETQYF. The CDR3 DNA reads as TGTGCCACCAGTGATGCGGGGGCACACCAAGAGACCCAGTACTTC.

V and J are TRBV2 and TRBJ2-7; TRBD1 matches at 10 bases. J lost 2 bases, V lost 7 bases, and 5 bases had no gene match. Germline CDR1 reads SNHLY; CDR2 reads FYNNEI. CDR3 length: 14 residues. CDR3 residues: CASNRDRGAYEQYF. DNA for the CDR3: TGTGCCAGCAACAGGGACAGGGGCGCCTACGAGCAGTACTTC.

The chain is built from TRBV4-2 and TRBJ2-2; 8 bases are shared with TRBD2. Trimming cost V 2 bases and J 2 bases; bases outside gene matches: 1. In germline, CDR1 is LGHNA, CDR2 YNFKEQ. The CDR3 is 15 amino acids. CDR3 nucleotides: TGTGCCAGCAGCCAAACTAGCGGAAACACCGGGGAGCTGTTTTTT. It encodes CASSQTSGNTGELFF.

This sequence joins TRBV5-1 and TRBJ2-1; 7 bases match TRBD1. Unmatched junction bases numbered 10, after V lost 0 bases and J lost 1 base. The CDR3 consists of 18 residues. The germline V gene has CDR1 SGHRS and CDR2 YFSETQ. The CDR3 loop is CASSLGTGISGSYNEQFF. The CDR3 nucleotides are TGCGCCAGCAGCTTGGGGACAGGTATATCTGGATCCTACAATGAGCAGTTCTTC.

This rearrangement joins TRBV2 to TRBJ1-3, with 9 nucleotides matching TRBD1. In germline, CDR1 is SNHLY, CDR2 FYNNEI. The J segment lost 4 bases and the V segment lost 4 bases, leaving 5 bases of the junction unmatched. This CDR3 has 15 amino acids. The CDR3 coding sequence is TGTGCCAGCAGTGGGTCCGGACAGGGGGGAAACACCATATATTTT. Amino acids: CASSGSGQGGNTIYF.

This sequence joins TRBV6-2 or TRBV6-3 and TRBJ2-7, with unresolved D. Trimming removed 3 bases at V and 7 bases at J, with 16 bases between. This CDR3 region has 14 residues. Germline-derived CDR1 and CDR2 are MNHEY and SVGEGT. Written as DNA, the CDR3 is TGTGCCAGCAGTTATGAGGTCCGGGTTGTTGAGCAGTACTTC. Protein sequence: CASSYEVRVVEQYF.

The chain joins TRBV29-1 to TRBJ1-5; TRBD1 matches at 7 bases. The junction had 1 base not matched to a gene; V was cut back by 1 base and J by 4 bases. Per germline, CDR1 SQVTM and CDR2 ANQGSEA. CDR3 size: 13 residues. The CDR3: CSVEGDRNQPQHF. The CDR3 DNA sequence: TGCAGCGTTGAAGGGGACAGAAATCAGCCCCAGCATTTT.

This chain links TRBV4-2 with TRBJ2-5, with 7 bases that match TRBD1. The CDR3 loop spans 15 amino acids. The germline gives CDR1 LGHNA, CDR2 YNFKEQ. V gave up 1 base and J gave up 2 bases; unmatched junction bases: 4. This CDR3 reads CASSQGRTGQETQYF. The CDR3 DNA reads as TGTGCCAGCAGCCAAGGGAGGACAGGACAAGAGACCCAGTACTTC.

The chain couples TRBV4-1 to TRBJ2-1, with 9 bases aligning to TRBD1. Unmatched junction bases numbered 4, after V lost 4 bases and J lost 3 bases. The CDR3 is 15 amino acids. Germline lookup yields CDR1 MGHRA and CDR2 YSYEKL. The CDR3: CASSLGQGFYNEQFF. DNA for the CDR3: TGCGCCAGCAGCCTAGGACAGGGGTTCTACAATGAGCAGTTCTTC.

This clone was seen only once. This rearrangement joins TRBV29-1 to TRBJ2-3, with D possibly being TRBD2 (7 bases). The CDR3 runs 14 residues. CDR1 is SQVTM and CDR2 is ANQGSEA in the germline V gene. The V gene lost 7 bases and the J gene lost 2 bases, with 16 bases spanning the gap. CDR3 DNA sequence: TGCAGCGCCAGTGTCGGGGGGCTCACAGATACGCAGTATTTT. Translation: CSASVGGLTDTQYF.

CDR3 residues: CASSFKSGGSTEAFF. In DNA, the CDR3 is TGTGCCAGCAGCTTTAAATCGGGGGGATCAACTGAAGCTTTCTTT. The chain joins TRBV7-8 to TRBJ1-1; a possible D gene is TRBD1 (5 bases). There are 15 residues in the CDR3. Germline-derived CDR1 and CDR2 are SGHVS and FQNEAQ. Deletions cut 3 bases from V and 5 bases from J, with 16 bases between. The variable domain in full, with the rest retrieved from reference TRBV7-8 and TRBJ1-1, is GAGVSQSPRYKVAKRGQDVALRCDPISGHVSLFWYQQALGQGPEFLTYFQNEAQLDKSGLPSDRFFAERPEGSVSTLKIQRTQQEDSAVYLCASSFKSGGSTEAFFGQGTRLTVV.

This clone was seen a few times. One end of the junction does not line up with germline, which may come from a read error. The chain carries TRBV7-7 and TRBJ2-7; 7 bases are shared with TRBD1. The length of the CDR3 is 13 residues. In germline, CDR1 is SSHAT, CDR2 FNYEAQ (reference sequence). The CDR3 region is CASSLGTAYEQYF. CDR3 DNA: TGTGCTAGCAGCTTAGGGACAGCCTACGAGCAGTACTTC.

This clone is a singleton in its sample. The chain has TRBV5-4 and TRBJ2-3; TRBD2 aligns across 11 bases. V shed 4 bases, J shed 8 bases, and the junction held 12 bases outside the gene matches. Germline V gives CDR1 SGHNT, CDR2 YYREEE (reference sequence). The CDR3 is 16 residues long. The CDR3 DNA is TGTGCCAGCAGCACCTCTAGCGGGGGGTCTTCTCGTACGCAGTATTTT. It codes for CASSTSSGGSSRTQYF.

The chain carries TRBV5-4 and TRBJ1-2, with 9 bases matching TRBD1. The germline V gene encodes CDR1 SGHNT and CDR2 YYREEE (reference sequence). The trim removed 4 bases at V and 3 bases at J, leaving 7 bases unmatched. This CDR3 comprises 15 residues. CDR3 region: CASSQKQGADYGYTF. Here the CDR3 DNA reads TGTGCCAGCAGCCAAAAACAGGGGGCAGACTATGGCTACACCTTC.

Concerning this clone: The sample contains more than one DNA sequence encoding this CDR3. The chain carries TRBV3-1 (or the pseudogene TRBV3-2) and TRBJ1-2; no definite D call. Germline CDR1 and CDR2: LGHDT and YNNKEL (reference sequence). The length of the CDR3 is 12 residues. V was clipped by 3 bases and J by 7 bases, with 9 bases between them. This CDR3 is CASSQAAGGYTF. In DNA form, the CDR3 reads TGTGCCAGCAGCCAGGCTGCGGGTGGCTACACCTTC.

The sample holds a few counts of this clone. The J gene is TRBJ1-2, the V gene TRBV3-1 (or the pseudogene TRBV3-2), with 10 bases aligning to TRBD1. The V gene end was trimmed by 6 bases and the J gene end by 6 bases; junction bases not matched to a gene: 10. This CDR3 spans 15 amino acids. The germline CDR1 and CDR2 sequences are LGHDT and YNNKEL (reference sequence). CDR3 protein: CASSRPGTGDHGYTF. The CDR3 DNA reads TGTGCCAGCAGTCGACCCGGGACAGGGGATCATGGCTACACCTTC.

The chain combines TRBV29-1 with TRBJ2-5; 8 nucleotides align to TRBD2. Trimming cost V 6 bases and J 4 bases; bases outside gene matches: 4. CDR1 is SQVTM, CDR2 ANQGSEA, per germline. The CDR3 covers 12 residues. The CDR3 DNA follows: TGCAGCGTGCGGGGGGTCGGAGAGACCCAGTACTTC. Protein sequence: CSVRGVGETQYF.

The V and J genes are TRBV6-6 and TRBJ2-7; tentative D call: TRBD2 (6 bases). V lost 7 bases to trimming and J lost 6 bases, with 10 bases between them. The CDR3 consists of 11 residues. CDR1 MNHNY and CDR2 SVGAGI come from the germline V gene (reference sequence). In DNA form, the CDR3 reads TGTGCCAGCACGCGGGGCGGCGAGCAGTACTTC. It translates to CASTRGGEQYF.

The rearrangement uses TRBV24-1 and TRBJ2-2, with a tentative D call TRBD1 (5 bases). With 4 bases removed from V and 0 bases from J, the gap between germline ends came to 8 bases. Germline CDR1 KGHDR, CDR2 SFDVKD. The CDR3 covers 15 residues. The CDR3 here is CATSDPTANTGELFF. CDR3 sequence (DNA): TGTGCCACCAGTGACCCGACAGCGAACACCGGGGAGCTGTTTTTT.

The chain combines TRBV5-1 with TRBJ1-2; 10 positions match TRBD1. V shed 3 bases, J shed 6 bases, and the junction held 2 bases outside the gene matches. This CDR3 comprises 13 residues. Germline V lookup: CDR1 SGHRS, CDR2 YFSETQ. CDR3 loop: CASSSGQGNGYTF. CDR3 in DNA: TGCGCCAGCAGCTCGGGACAGGGGAATGGCTACACCTTC. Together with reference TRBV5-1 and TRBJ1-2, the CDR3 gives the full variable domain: KAGVTQTPRYLIKTRGQQVTLSCSPISGHRSVSWYQQTPGQGLQFLFEYFSETQRNKGNFPGRFSGRQFSNSRSEMNVSTLELGDSALYLCASSSGQGNGYTFGSGTRLTVV.

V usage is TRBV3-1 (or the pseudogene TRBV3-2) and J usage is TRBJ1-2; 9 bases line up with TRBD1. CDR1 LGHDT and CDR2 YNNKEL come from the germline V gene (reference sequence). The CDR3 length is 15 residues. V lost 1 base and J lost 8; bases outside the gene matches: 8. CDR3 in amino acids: CASSQGTGGAGGYTF. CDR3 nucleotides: TGTGCCAGCAGCCAAGGAACAGGGGGCGCGGGAGGCTACACCTTC.

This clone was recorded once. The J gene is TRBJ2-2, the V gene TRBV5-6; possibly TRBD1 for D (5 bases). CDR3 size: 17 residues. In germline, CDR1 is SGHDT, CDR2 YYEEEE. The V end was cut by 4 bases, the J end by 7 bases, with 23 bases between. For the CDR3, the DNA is TGTGCCAGCAGCCTGCGAGGAATTGGCAGGGCTTACGGGGAGCTGTTTTTT. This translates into CASSLRGIGRAYGELFF.

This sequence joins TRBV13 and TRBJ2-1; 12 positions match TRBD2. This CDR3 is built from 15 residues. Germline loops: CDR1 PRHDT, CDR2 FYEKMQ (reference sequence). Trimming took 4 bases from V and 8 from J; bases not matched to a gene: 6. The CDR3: CASSSPSGGAHEQFF. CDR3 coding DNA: TGTGCCAGCAGCTCTCCTAGCGGGGGGGCACATGAGCAGTTCTTC.

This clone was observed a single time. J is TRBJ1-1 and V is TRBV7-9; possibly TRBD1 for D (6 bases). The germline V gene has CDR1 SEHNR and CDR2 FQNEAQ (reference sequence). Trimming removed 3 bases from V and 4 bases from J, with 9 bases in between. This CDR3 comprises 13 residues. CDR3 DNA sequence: TGTGCCAGCAGCTTCGAACAGGGCACTGAAGCTTTCTTT. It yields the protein CASSFEQGTEAFF.

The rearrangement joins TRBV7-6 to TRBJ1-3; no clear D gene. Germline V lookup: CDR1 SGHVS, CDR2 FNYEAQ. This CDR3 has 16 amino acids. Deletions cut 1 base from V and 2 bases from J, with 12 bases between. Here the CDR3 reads CASSLGRTGAGNTIYF. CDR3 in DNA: TGTGCCAGCAGCTTAGGAAGGACTGGTGCTGGAAACACCATATATTTT.

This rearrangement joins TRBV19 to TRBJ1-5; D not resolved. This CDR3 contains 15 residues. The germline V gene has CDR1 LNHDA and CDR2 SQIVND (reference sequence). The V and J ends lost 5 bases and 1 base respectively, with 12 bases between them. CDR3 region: CASSRWPGSNQPQHF. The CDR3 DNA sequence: TGTGCCAGTAGTCGGTGGCCGGGGAGCAATCAGCCCCAGCATTTT.

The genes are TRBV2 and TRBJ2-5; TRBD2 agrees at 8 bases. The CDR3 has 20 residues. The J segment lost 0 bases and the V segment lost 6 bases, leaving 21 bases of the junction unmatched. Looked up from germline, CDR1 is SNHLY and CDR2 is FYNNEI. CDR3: CASSRPRDGRGVKDQETQYF. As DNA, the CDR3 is TGTGCCAGCAGCCGCCCCCGGGATGGGCGGGGGGTGAAAGACCAAGAGACCCAGTACTTC. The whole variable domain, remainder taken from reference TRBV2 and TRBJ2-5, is EPEVTQTPSHQVTQMGQEVILRCVPISNHLYFYWYRQILGQKVEFLVSFYNNEISEKSEIFDDQFSVERPDGSNFTLKIRSTKLEDSAMYFCASSRPRDGRGVKDQETQYFGPGTRLLVL.